This T cell receptor (beta chain) came from a study of Graves' ophthalmopathy and Graves' hyperthyroidism (dated by TCRdb to about 2018). In the study overall: Peripheral blood was collected at initial diagnosis, before any treatment. To tell Graves' ophthalmopathy apart from Graves' hyperthyroidism, and to predict which patients would progress to ophthalmopathy, the study relied on TCR beta repertoire signatures. In total, around 140 blood samples were TCR-sequenced: approximately 42 ophthalmopathy, under 80 hyperthyroidism and about 17 hyperthyroidism-to-ophthalmopathy patients. To explore V-J signatures that separate ophthalmopathy from hyperthyroidism, a discovery set of 100 patients was enrolled, consisting of approximately 45 with ophthalmopathy and 57 with stable hyperthyroidism. An independent validation cohort was composed of 18 to 20 hyperthyroidism patients and 17 patients who later progressed from hyperthyroidism to ophthalmopathy. In a handful of hyperthyroidism patients, the T-cell repertoire of thyroid tissue was compared with the T-cell repertoire of blood. Following sample collection, hyperthyroidism patients were given methimazole at a starting dose of 30 mg daily, and ophthalmopathy patients were given high-dose intravenous methylprednisolone. The 90 to 100 discovery patients were randomly divided into training and test sets at a 7:3 ratio. Overall results and qualifications from the work: Among expanded thyroid clonotypes with frequency above 0.001, most also showed up in blood, which suggests that blood repertoires may reflect the thyroid immune response. In cross-validation, the 13-signature model distinguished ophthalmopathy from stable hyperthyroidism with almost 90% sensitivity and 81% to 83% specificity, and in the test set the corresponding values were roughly 80% and 75%. In validation, the model predicted ophthalmopathy progression with 55% to 71% sensitivity and 72% to 80% specificity; approximately 12 predicted patients were CT-confirmed with GO in a median of roughly 6.8 months. No statistical method was used to predetermine the sample size, and group allocation was not hidden from the investigators.

TCR beta CDR3 regions were amplified from RNA transcripts for repertoire sequencing. The first round was an RT-PCR using HTBI primers with the Qiagen OneStep RT-PCR kit, and this first round was followed by a second-round multiplex PCR, then size selection and purification. Libraries were sequenced paired-end with 100 bp reads on an Illumina HiSeq2000. The study's own analysis went as follows. SOAPnuke was used to process the reads, throwing out any read that had adapters, had uncalled bases, had a mean Phred below 15, or lacked an exact constant-primer or identifier match. COPE v1.2.5 was used to merge the high-quality paired reads. Unique nucleotide sequences were defined as clonotypes and aligned to IMGT TRB V, D and J references using MiTCR v1.1. The analysis was limited to V-J combinations with a frequency above 0.0001, which together covered more than 98% of repertoires. For each V-J combination, a TCR clonal expansion and chaos score was defined as F50 clonal expansion divided by the chaos observed in the TCRdist matrix. Welch's t-statistics and random forest were used to reduce the features to about a dozen V-J combinations, which were then used as input to a naive Bayes classifier. The Morisita-Horn index was used to measure how similar the thyroid and blood repertoires were. In-frame beta chains were kept once TCRdb had trimmed the public reads at Q25 with fastp and called clones with MiXCR. Identical CDR3 protein sequences are pooled into one entry, listed with their most common genes and DNA. These V and J calls rely on TCRdb rather than the paper's analysis. Here the sample has roughly 420,000 distinct CDR3 sequences; under 25% occur a single time. Jointly, the top ten make up roughly 3% of the sample.

Hyperthyroidism was defined as stable when no progression to ophthalmopathy occurred within 18 months of follow-up. Hyperthyroidism patients were newly diagnosed, with disease duration under 2 months, and aged 18 to 65 years. Patients with other autoimmune diseases, uncontrolled infections, pregnancy or lactation were excluded from the study. Diagnosis relied on clinical symptoms, serum thyroxine, TRAb, thyroid ultrasound and orbital computed tomography. Ficoll-Paque density gradient centrifugation was used to isolate PBMCs from approximately 11 ml of fresh peripheral blood. Total RNA was extracted using Trizol reagent, and RNA quality was checked on an Agilent 2100 Bioanalyzer. With regard to this clonotype: Its cognate antigen has yet to be identified. No base quality information exists; no much larger clone differs at one position.

Sequencing used peripheral blood. The sequence was obtained from a woman aged 18 to 35 with stable Graves' hyperthyroidism. Donor details come from another sample of the same person, matched by shared clones.

The nucleotides read TGTGCCAGCAGCACCGCCGCCGGGACCGACACCGGGGAGCTGTTTTTT. Its product reads: CASSTAAGTDTGELFF. This chain joins TRBV11-2 to TRBJ2-2; the D call is tentative, TRBD1 or TRBD2, as each matches 5 bases. Per the germline V gene, SGHAT is the CDR1 and FQNNGV is the CDR2. V is pared back by 5 bases and J by 3 bases, with 16 bases lying between the germline termini. Its CDR3 holds 16 amino acids, cysteine through phenylalanine. The kept DNA is CDR3 alone, 48 bases in frame from the first base.